This T cell receptor beta chain was sequenced during a study of blood T cell repertoires in COVID-19. The overall study: There were acute and convalescent COVID-19 samples, and they came from the United States, Italy and Spain. PBMCs, B-cell-depleted T cells, or T cells were the source of the cDNA or gDNA that made up the material.

In this sample, this clone turned up once. As processed by the authors: Estimation of nucleated cell counts relied on the amplification of reference gene primers. Sequencing was performed with immunoSEQ multiplex PCR; in TCRdb, only in-frame clones are kept and a portion is missing. The DNA gave D and trimming, while V, J and clone size come from that table. This repertoire shows roughly 72,000 clones, approximately 85% found once; its top ten account for 5% to 6%. The sequenced sample was peripheral blood. The source is a woman of 80 years or more with active or convalescent COVID-19.

DNA for the CDR3: TGTGCCAGCAGCCAATATATAGCGGGGGGGAACACCGGGGAGCTGTTTTTT. Translating it yields CASSQYIAGGNTGELFF. The chain links TRBV3-1 (or the pseudogene TRBV3-2) to TRBJ2-2; TRBD2 aligns across 10 bases. The V segment lost 2 bases and the J segment 1 base; nucleotides outside the gene matches: 4. This CDR3 contains 17 residues. Germline V gives CDR1 LGHDT, CDR2 YNNKEL (reference sequence).